What follows are 28 T cell receptor beta chains derived from one specimen sequenced in a study of shared clonotypes between healthy human individuals. TCRdb keeps only in-frame clones here, not all; method: immunoSEQ multiplex PCR. The top ten hold 1.4% of the sample, which has about 1 million clones, under 80% seen once. Sequenced input: memory CD4+ T cells sorted from blood. Sample subset: CD45RA-negative fraction. The receptor source for this set is a man aged 18 to 30 in good health.

This chain uses TRBV6-1 with TRBJ1-6; D might be TRBD1 (6 bases). Trimming took 7 bases from V and 6 from J, leaving 13 bases between them. This CDR3 region has 14 residues. Germline V lookup: CDR1 MNHNS, CDR2 SASEGT. This chain's CDR3 is CASNSQGGNSPLHF. The DNA for the CDR3 is TGTGCCAGCAACTCACAGGGTGGTAATTCACCCCTCCACTTT.

This chain links TRBV5-3 with TRBJ2-1; 9 nucleotides line up with TRBD1. TRBV5-3 is flagged as an ORF with uncertain function. With 5 bases clipped from V and 5 bases from J, the junction kept 5 bases outside the gene matches. The CDR3 is made up of 14 amino acids. CDR3: CARRVRDRDNEQFF. The CDR3 region has the DNA TGTGCCAGAAGGGTACGGGACAGGGACAATGAGCAGTTCTTC.

The rearrangement uses TRBV4-1 and TRBJ1-2; D gene uncertain. The V gene's germline CDR1 is MGHRA and CDR2 YSYEKL. The CDR3 totals 13 residues. V lost 1 base and J lost 7, with 10 bases in between. Here the CDR3 reads CASSQALGRGYTF. In DNA, the CDR3 is TGCGCCAGCAGCCAAGCTTTAGGGCGTGGCTACACCTTC.

The V call is TRBV2, the J call TRBJ1-1, with D possibly TRBD1 on 6 matching bases. CDR1 and CDR2 (germline): SNHLY, FYNNEI. The CDR3 is 13 residues long. Trimming removed 4 bases at V and 4 bases at J, with 10 bases between. For the CDR3, the DNA is TGTGCCAGCAGTGCGTGGGGGCTCACTGAAGCTTTCTTT. Its protein is CASSAWGLTEAFF.

This clone showed up just a few times. The rearrangement uses TRBV18 and TRBJ1-1; D gene uncertain. This CDR3 has 15 residues. Germline values: CDR1 KGHSH, CDR2 LQKENI. Trimming shortened V by 2 bases and J by 5 bases, and 15 bases separated the two germline ends. Here the CDR3 DNA reads TGTGCCAGCTCACCATCCCCTTGGATGGGGACTGAAGCTTTCTTT. It is translated as CASSPSPWMGTEAFF.

The chain links TRBV19 to TRBJ2-1; D ambiguous. With 9 bases removed from V and 0 bases from J, the gap between germline ends came to 15 bases. CDR3 length: 15 amino acids. CDR1 LNHDA and CDR2 SQIVND come from the germline V gene (reference sequence). The CDR3 loop is CASATGPGSYNEQFF. The CDR3 DNA reads TGTGCCAGCGCCACCGGTCCGGGCTCCTACAATGAGCAGTTCTTC.

V is TRBV6-5 and J is TRBJ1-6; 7 positions match TRBD1. Germline V gives CDR1 MNHEY, CDR2 SVGAGI. Trimming at V came to 6 bases and at J to 7 bases, leaving 3 bases not matched to a gene. CDR3 size: 13 residues. This CDR3 is CASRGGGNSPLHF. The CDR3 DNA reads TGTGCCAGCAGAGGGGGCGGGAATTCACCCCTCCACTTT.

Details on this clone: Other DNA sequences in this specimen translate into the identical CDR3. The genes are TRBV5-1 and TRBJ2-2; D call uncertain. Trimming took 0 bases from V and 0 from J, leaving 3 bases between them. This CDR3 has 14 amino acids. Germline-derived CDR1 and CDR2 are SGHRS and YFSETQ. The CDR3 nucleotides are TGCGCCAGCAGCTTGGGCCCGAACACCGGGGAGCTGTTTTTT. This sequence encodes CASSLGPNTGELFF.

This clone appeared a few times. The chain links TRBV18 to TRBJ1-3; the match to TRBD1 covers 7 bases. CDR3 length: 16 residues. The junction had 9 bases not matched to a gene; V was cut back by 6 bases and J by 1 base. Germline values: CDR1 KGHSH, CDR2 LQKENI. CDR3 DNA: TGTGCCAGCTCCCGCGACAGGGTCGTGTCTGGAAACACCATATATTTT. It codes for CASSRDRVVSGNTIYF.

CDR3 region: CASSEQTQETQYF. CDR3 nucleotides: TGCGCCAGCAGTGAACAGACACAAGAGACCCAGTACTTC. The V and J genes are TRBV10-2 and TRBJ2-5; D is unresolved. CDR1 WSHSY and CDR2 SAAADI come from the germline V gene. This CDR3 is built from 13 residues. The V gene lost 3 bases and the J gene lost 2 bases, with 7 bases spanning the gap.

The V gene is TRBV28, the J gene TRBJ2-7, with TRBD2 matching over 13 bases. V lost 3 bases, J lost 3 bases, and 11 bases stayed unmatched. The CDR3 has 18 amino acids. CDR1 and CDR2 from the germline V gene are MDHEN and SYDVKM. The CDR3 loop is CASSFSPTGTSGVYEQYF. The CDR3 coding sequence is TGTGCCAGCAGTTTCTCCCCGACAGGGACTAGCGGGGTCTACGAGCAGTACTTC.

The J gene is TRBJ2-2, the V gene TRBV6-1; D is uncertain. In germline, CDR1 is MNHNS, CDR2 SASEGT. The germline V and J ends were trimmed by 8 bases and 3 bases, with 16 bases remaining between them. This CDR3 is built from 15 residues. The CDR3 loop is CASLKRLTHTGELFF. CDR3 DNA: TGTGCCAGCCTAAAAAGACTGACCCACACCGGGGAGCTGTTTTTT.

Only a few counts were recorded for this clone. The CDR3 coding sequence is TGTGCCAGCAGTTACTCTGGGAACAGGCTTTTTCTCGAGCAGTACTTC. The encoded protein is CASSYSGNRLFLEQYF. The chain has TRBV6-5 and TRBJ2-7; the D gene is possibly TRBD1 (5 bases). Germline values: CDR1 MNHEY, CDR2 SVGAGI. This CDR3 has 16 amino acids. Trimming removed 0 bases at V and 6 bases at J, with 18 bases between.

This clone is a singleton in its sample. The chain uses TRBV30 and TRBJ1-2, with D maybe TRBD1 (5 bases). Trimming removed 0 bases from V and 4 bases from J, with 12 bases in between. This CDR3 has 14 residues. CDR1 GTSNPN and CDR2 SVGIG come from the germline V gene (reference sequence). Written as DNA, the CDR3 is TGTGCCTGGAGTGTATCGGGGGTTCCCTATGGCTACACCTTC. Its protein product is CAWSVSGVPYGYTF.

The genes are TRBV29-1 and TRBJ2-5; 11 bases are a match to TRBD2. The CDR3 has 14 residues. J was trimmed by 9 bases and V by 6 bases; bases with no gene match: 12. The germline CDR1 and CDR2 sequences are SQVTM and ANQGSEA. The CDR3 region is CSVDPGLAVMAQYF. The DNA for the CDR3 is TGCAGCGTAGACCCGGGACTAGCGGTAATGGCCCAGTACTTC.

This clone was recorded once. The chain combines TRBV9 with TRBJ1-2, with no clear D. Germline lookup yields CDR1 SGDLS and CDR2 YYNGEE. The germline V and J ends were trimmed by 3 bases and 0 bases, with 12 bases remaining between them. The length of the CDR3 is 15 residues. CDR3: CASSAQDRANYGYTF. CDR3 DNA sequence: TGTGCCAGCAGCGCCCAGGACCGAGCTAACTATGGCTACACCTTC.

The chain uses TRBV7-8 and TRBJ2-1, with TRBD1 matching over 10 bases. The CDR3 has 17 amino acids. J lost 0 bases, V lost 6 bases, and 8 bases had no gene match. Looked up from germline, CDR1 is SGHVS and CDR2 is FQNEAQ. CDR3 in amino acids: CASRPGQGPSSYNEQFF. The CDR3 nucleotides are TGTGCCAGCAGACCGGGACAGGGGCCAAGCTCCTACAATGAGCAGTTCTTC.

The chain combines TRBV14 with TRBJ2-7, with 10 bases identical to TRBD1. Germline V gives CDR1 SGHDN, CDR2 FVKESK. The CDR3 spans 15 residues. V lost 3 bases, J lost 3 bases, and 5 bases stayed unmatched. The CDR3: CASSHMGQGSYEQYF. CDR3 DNA sequence: TGTGCCAGCAGCCACATGGGACAGGGGAGCTACGAGCAGTACTTC.

V is TRBV11-2 and J is TRBJ1-2; D gene uncertain. The V end lost 3 bases, the J end lost 3 bases, and 14 bases lay between the germline ends. Germline CDR1 SGHAT, CDR2 FQNNGV. This CDR3 spans 15 amino acids. DNA of the CDR3: TGTGCCAGCAGCTTGGTAGATGGGCGGGACTATGGCTACACCTTC. This gives the protein CASSLVDGRDYGYTF.

This clone was picked up many times. V usage is TRBV13 and J usage is TRBJ2-1; D is ambiguous. CDR1 is PRHDT and CDR2 is FYEKMQ in the germline V gene (reference sequence). CDR3 length: 12 amino acids. V was cut by 4 bases and J by 9 bases, with 10 bases left in between. The DNA of the CDR3 is TGTGCCAGCAGCTCCTCAGAAGGTGAGCAGTTCTTC. Translated, it gives CASSSSEGEQFF.

This chain joins TRBV10-3 and TRBJ1-5, with D unclear. The germline V gene has CDR1 ENHRY and CDR2 SYGVKD. The CDR3 covers 15 residues. The V gene lost 0 bases and the J gene lost 1 base, with 7 bases spanning the gap. The CDR3 nucleotides are TGTGCCATCAGTGAGTCGGCGGGAAGCAATCAGCCCCAGCATTTT. It codes for CAISESAGSNQPQHF.

Only one count was recorded for this clone. The chain recombines TRBV5-1 with TRBJ2-7, with D possibly matching TRBD1 (6 bases). The germline V gene encodes CDR1 SGHRS and CDR2 YFSETQ. The V gene lost 5 bases and the J gene lost 1 base, with 16 bases spanning the gap. This CDR3 has 15 amino acids. The CDR3 DNA is TGCGCCAGCAGTCAGGGGCTGAAGGGGTCCTACGAGCAGTACTTC. This translates into CASSQGLKGSYEQYF.

The V and J genes are TRBV2 and TRBJ2-5; D possibly corresponds to TRBD2 (6 bases). This CDR3 is 13 amino acids long. The germline V gene encodes CDR1 SNHLY and CDR2 FYNNEI. The V gene lost 2 bases and the J gene lost 9 bases, with 13 bases spanning the gap. CDR3 residues: CASSEWGVRAQYF. In DNA, the CDR3 is TGTGCCAGCAGTGAATGGGGGGTCCGGGCCCAGTACTTC.

This rearrangement joins TRBV30 to TRBJ2-5; TRBD2 agrees at 11 bases. This CDR3 has 14 amino acids. After removal of 5 bases from V and 0 bases from J, the junction contained 2 bases not matched to a gene. CDR1 and CDR2 (germline): GTSNPN, SVGIG (reference sequence). The CDR3 here is CAWGGLADQETQYF. For the CDR3, the DNA is TGTGCCTGGGGGGGACTAGCGGACCAAGAGACCCAGTACTTC.

The V gene is TRBV2, the J gene TRBJ2-1, with 7 bases aligning to TRBD2. This CDR3 comprises 13 residues. Losses at the gene ends were 8 bases for V and 5 bases for J; bases not matched to a gene: 6. From germline, CDR1 is SNHLY and CDR2 FYNNEI. The CDR3 DNA is TGTGCCAGCCATTCGGGGACTAACAATGAGCAGTTCTTC. This encodes CASHSGTNNEQFF.

CDR3 coding DNA: TGTGCCAGCAGCTTAAGTAGACTAGCGGGGGACAATGAGCAGTTCTTC. Amino acid sequence: CASSLSRLAGDNEQFF. This chain links TRBV11-2 with TRBJ2-1; 12 bases fit TRBD2. J gave up 5 bases and V 2 bases, and 4 bases lay outside the gene matches. Germline lookup yields CDR1 SGHAT and CDR2 FQNNGV. The CDR3 is made up of 16 amino acids.

This clone appeared a single time. The rearrangement uses TRBV27 and TRBJ2-7; 7 bases match TRBD2. The CDR3 length is 14 residues. Germline V gene sequence: CDR1 MNHEY, CDR2 SMNVEV (reference sequence). Losses at the gene ends were 4 bases for V and 7 bases for J; bases not matched to a gene: 10. CDR3 region: CASSYAGVSGEQYF. In DNA, the CDR3 is TGTGCCAGCAGTTACGCGGGGGTTTCGGGGGAGCAGTACTTC.

This clone was observed a handful of times. The chain couples TRBV2 to TRBJ2-7; 9 bases line up with TRBD1. The CDR3 is 13 residues long. V shed 4 bases, J shed 6 bases, and the junction held 4 bases outside the gene matches. Germline CDR1 SNHLY, CDR2 FYNNEI. CDR3 nucleotides: TGTGCCAGCAGTGTGGGACAGGGATCCGAGCAGTACTTC. This sequence encodes CASSVGQGSEQYF.